These 30 T cell receptor beta chains came from one sample sequenced in a study of blood T cells in healthy people across ages. A second PCR of roughly 7 to 11 cycles used a sample-barcoded 5' primer and a J-beta primer mix. TCRdb analysed the 5' RACE reads with MiXCR anew, one entry per CDR3 protein. Seen here are 650,000 to 950,000 distinct CDR3 sequences, roughly 44% observed once, and the top ten hold around 21%. The sample comprised blood. The receptors were gathered from a man between 60 and 70 years old in good health.

The chain joins TRBV7-2 to TRBJ2-1; 10 bases are a match to TRBD2. The CDR3 spans 16 residues. Germline values: CDR1 SGHTA, CDR2 FQGNSA. Trimming removed 4 bases from V and 4 bases from J; junction bases left unmatched: 7. This CDR3 is CASSSSSGGHYNEQFF. The CDR3 nucleotides are TGTGCCAGCAGCTCCAGTAGCGGGGGGCATTACAATGAGCAGTTCTTC.

The rearrangement uses TRBV25-1 and TRBJ1-2; D is uncertain. The CDR3 totals 11 residues. Trimming removed 2 bases from V and 8 bases from J, with 6 bases in between. CDR1 and CDR2 from the germline V gene are MGHDK and SYGVNS. CDR3 sequence reads: CASSEAEGYTF. In nucleotides, the CDR3 is TGTGCCAGCAGTGAAGCAGAGGGCTACACCTTC.

V usage is TRBV5-1 and J usage is TRBJ2-1; D may be TRBD1 (5 bases). This CDR3 has 15 amino acids. The germline V gene has CDR1 SGHRS and CDR2 YFSETQ. V shed 0 bases and J shed 6 bases, with 13 bases lying between them. CDR3 loop: CASSLDSQGINEQFF. The CDR3 DNA follows: TGCGCCAGCAGCTTGGACAGTCAGGGTATCAATGAGCAGTTCTTC.

About this clonotype itself: One end of the junction is discordant with germline, which a read error may explain. The rearrangement uses TRBV7-2 and TRBJ1-2, with D unresolved. Germline V CDR1 and CDR2: SGHTA, FQGNSA. CDR3 length: 15 amino acids. CDR3 coding DNA: TGTGCCAGCAGCTTAGCCAACTCCCTCCTCTATGACTACACCTTC. Encoded protein: CASSLANSLLYDYTF.

V usage is TRBV5-1 and J usage is TRBJ2-1; TRBD2 might be the D (7 bases). Deletions cut 0 bases from V and 3 bases from J, with 13 bases between. Germline V gives CDR1 SGHRS, CDR2 YFSETQ. CDR3 length: 16 amino acids. CDR3 sequence reads: CASSLVGGALYNEQFF. The CDR3 bases are TGCGCCAGCAGCTTGGTAGGGGGGGCCCTCTACAATGAGCAGTTCTTC.

The chain carries TRBV7-8 and TRBJ2-2; the D is unclear. The CDR3 runs to 14 residues. V gave up 7 bases and J gave up 2 bases, with 11 bases separating them. Germline CDR1 and CDR2: SGHVS and FQNEAQ. CDR3 region: CASTPQLNTGELFF. The CDR3 nucleotides are TGTGCCAGCACCCCACAGCTTAACACCGGGGAGCTGTTTTTT.

Concerning this clonotype: Just one base apart from a much larger clone, this may be a read error. This rearrangement joins TRBV20-1 to TRBJ1-2; maybe TRBD1 (6 bases). The ends were cut back, 4 bases at V and 4 bases at J, with 13 bases in the middle. The CDR3 spans 13 residues. In germline, CDR1 is DFQATT, CDR2 SNEGSKA (reference sequence). CDR3 DNA sequence: TGCAGTGCTAAAGATAAAGGGGGCTATGGCTACACCTTC. Protein: CSAKDKGGYGYTF.

The table lists this clonotype with many counts. V gene TRBV7-8 combines with J gene TRBJ2-1; D is undetermined. Germline V gene lookup returns CDR1 SGHVS and CDR2 FQNEAQ. Between the trimmed V and J ends, which lost 0 bases and 9 bases, there was a span of 21 bases. The CDR3 spans 17 residues. CDR3 region: CASSLALGTSRMIEQFF. The CDR3 DNA reads TGTGCCAGCAGCTTAGCTCTGGGCACATCCAGAATGATTGAGCAGTTCTTC.

The genes are TRBV5-6 and TRBJ2-4, with 7 bases lining up with TRBD2. Gene TRBJ2-7 matches the end of the DNA better, so the J call may be wrong. CDR3 length equals 15 residues. Germline-derived CDR1 and CDR2 are SGHDT and YYEEEE. CDR3 nucleotide sequence: TGTGCCAGCAGCCTGGGAGGCGGGGGTTTCTACGAGCAGTACTTC. Amino acids: CASSLGGGGFYEQYF.

The rearrangement uses TRBV6-5 and TRBJ2-4; TRBD1 matches at 9 bases. The J call may be incorrect, as the DNA end agrees better with TRBJ2-7. CDR3 size: 16 residues. Germline V gene sequence: CDR1 MNHEY, CDR2 SVGAGI. CDR3 DNA sequence: TGTGCCAGCAGTTACATCGGACTGGGACAGGGCATCGAGCAGTACTTC. Its protein is CASSYIGLGQGIEQYF.

The rearrangement joins TRBV9 to TRBJ1-2, with a possible D match to TRBD1 (5 bases). V was cut by 4 bases and J by 0 bases, with 13 bases left in between. CDR1 SGDLS and CDR2 YYNGEE come from the germline V gene. The CDR3 has 15 amino acids. The CDR3, as DNA: TGTGCCAGCAGCCCCCGGGGCGAAGCTAACTATGGCTACACCTTC. Translating it yields CASSPRGEANYGYTF.

This clonotype was counted a few times. The V gene is TRBV24-1, the J gene TRBJ2-6; D unresolved. The CDR3 is made up of 16 amino acids. Deletions cut 4 bases from V and 3 bases from J, with 12 bases between. Germline CDR1 reads KGHDR; CDR2 reads SFDVKD. The CDR3 DNA sequence: TGTGCCACCAGTGACCCTACGACGGGTGGGGCCAACGTCCTGACTTTC. It specifies CATSDPTTGGANVLTF.

The chain links TRBV20-1 to TRBJ2-4; 7 positions match TRBD1. The DNA matches TRBJ2-5 better at its end, which makes the J call doubtful. CDR3 size: 11 residues. Germline CDR1 reads DFQATT; CDR2 reads SNEGSKA (reference sequence). The CDR3 protein is CSARPGGTQYF. CDR3 DNA sequence: TGCAGTGCTAGACCAGGGGGGACCCAGTACTTC.

On this clonotype itself: Sequence at one end of the junction differs from germline and may be a read error. This chain connects TRBV2 to TRBJ1-5; D remains unclear. From germline, CDR1 is SNHLY and CDR2 FYNNEI. This CDR3 has 13 residues. CDR3: CASREGLRQPQHF. Here the CDR3 DNA reads TGTGCCAGCAGGGAAGGGTTGAGGCAGCCCCAGCATTTT. The full variable domain, completed using reference TRBV2 and TRBJ1-5, is EPEVTQTPSHQVTQMGQEVILRCVPISNHLYFYWYRQILGQKVEFLVSFYNNEISEKSEIFDDQFSVERPDGSNFTLKIRSTKLEDSAMYFCASREGLRQPQHFGDGTRLSIL.

This clonotype appeared a few times. The genes are TRBV28 and TRBJ1-2; D gene uncertain. The CDR3 consists of 14 residues. Germline V gene data show CDR1 as MDHEN and CDR2 as SYDVKM. The V end was cut by 7 bases, the J end by 4 bases, with 16 bases between. CDR3 sequence: CASITAAPGYGYTF. CDR3 in DNA: TGTGCCAGCATTACGGCCGCCCCCGGCTATGGCTACACCTTC.

This chain joins TRBV20-1 and TRBJ1-5; D might be TRBD1 (5 bases). The CDR3 totals 16 residues. V was clipped by 1 base and J by 4 bases, with 17 bases between them. Germline V gene data show CDR1 as DFQATT and CDR2 as SNEGSKA (reference sequence). The CDR3 coding sequence is TGCAGTGCTAGAGGGGGGGGGAATTCCGGGAATCAGCCCCAGCATTTT. Protein: CSARGGGNSGNQPQHF.

This chain links TRBV6-2 or TRBV6-3 with TRBJ1-1; D is unresolved. The CDR3 has 13 amino acids. Trimming took 6 bases from V and 0 from J, leaving 8 bases between them. Per the germline V gene, CDR1 is MNHEY and CDR2 is SVGEGT. CDR3 DNA sequence: TGTGCCAGCAGGCTGGGCATGAACACTGAAGCTTTCTTT. It is translated as CASRLGMNTEAFF.

The chain joins TRBV6-5 to TRBJ1-3; D unresolved. Trimming pared 0 bases from V and 2 bases from J, leaving 8 bases between. The germline gives CDR1 MNHEY, CDR2 SVGAGI. This CDR3 is 15 amino acids long. CDR3 sequence reads: CASSYSAGTGNTIYF. The CDR3 coding sequence is TGTGCCAGCAGTTACTCAGCGGGTACTGGAAACACCATATATTTT.

CDR3 in amino acids: CASTPVGSLTDTQYF. In DNA, the CDR3 is TGTGCCAGCACCCCGGTTGGAAGCCTCACAGATACGCAGTATTTT. The chain uses TRBV5-8 and TRBJ2-3, with no clear D. The CDR3 covers 15 residues. The germline V gene encodes CDR1 SGHTS and CDR2 YDEGEE. With 6 bases removed from V and 2 bases from J, the gap between germline ends came to 16 bases.

V and J are TRBV9 and TRBJ2-7; 8 bases are a match to TRBD2. The CDR3 covers 17 residues. J lost 7 bases, V lost 0 bases, and 15 bases had no gene match. Germline loops: CDR1 SGDLS, CDR2 YYNGEE. CDR3 DNA sequence: TGTGCCAGCAGCGTAGCAGCGGGGGTTTCTTTCGGCAATGAGCAGTACTTC. It codes for CASSVAAGVSFGNEQYF.

This chain joins TRBV9 and TRBJ2-2; D gene unclear. Germline V gene data show CDR1 as SGDLS and CDR2 as YYNGEE. The germline V and J ends were trimmed by 4 bases and 5 bases, with 12 bases remaining between them. The CDR3 is 14 amino acids. CDR3 nucleotide sequence: TGTGCCAGCAGCCCGTTCGAAAGAACCGGGGAGCTGTTTTTT. Amino acid sequence: CASSPFERTGELFF.

Remarks on this clonotype: A read error may explain this, as a much larger clone is one base away. The chain couples TRBV20-1 to TRBJ2-4; D ambiguous. The closer fit of TRBJ2-7 to the DNA end suggests the J call may be wrong. CDR1 and CDR2 (germline): DFQATT, SNEGSKA (reference sequence). This CDR3 has 10 residues. The CDR3 is CSAGLYEQYF. The DNA for the CDR3 is TGCAGTGCTGGCCTTTACGAGCAGTACTTC.

This clonotype was found a few times. The chain uses TRBV10-3 and TRBJ2-3, with D uncertain. Germline CDR1 and CDR2: ENHRY and SYGVKD. The CDR3 is 11 amino acids. Trimming shortened V by 3 bases and J by 5 bases, and 3 bases separated the two germline ends. The DNA for the CDR3 is TGTGCCATCAGTGAACTAGATACGCAGTATTTT. Translated, it gives CAISELDTQYF.

This clonotype has just a few counts. The gene calls are TRBV4-3 and TRBJ2-7; D possibly corresponds to TRBD1 (6 bases). CDR3 length equals 15 residues. Germline lookup yields CDR1 LGHNA and CDR2 YSLEER. Trimming cost V 0 bases and J 3 bases, with 12 bases left between them. CDR3 nucleotides: TGCGCCAGCAGCCAAGAGGGTCAGGGGCGCTACGAGCAGTACTTC. Amino acids: CASSQEGQGRYEQYF.

This clonotype was seen just once. CDR3 loop: CSATGTVNSPLHF. CDR3 DNA: TGCAGTGCTACGGGGACGGTTAATTCACCCCTCCACTTT. V gene TRBV20-1 combines with J gene TRBJ1-6, with a tentative D call TRBD1 (5 bases). The germline V gene has CDR1 DFQATT and CDR2 SNEGSKA (reference sequence). Trimming pared 4 bases from V and 6 bases from J, leaving 10 bases between. The CDR3 has 13 amino acids.

V gene TRBV7-2 combines with J gene TRBJ2-3; 9 positions agree with TRBD2. Germline V lookup: CDR1 SGHTA, CDR2 FQGNSA. CDR3 size: 16 residues. The junction had 12 bases not matched to a gene; V was cut back by 5 bases and J by 6 bases. The CDR3: CASSPQAGGARDTQYF. The CDR3 nucleotides read TGTGCCAGCAGCCCCCAAGCGGGGGGAGCTAGGGATACGCAGTATTTT.

This clonotype was observed a handful of times. The chain employs TRBV20-1 and TRBJ2-6; TRBD1 might be the D (6 bases). Trimming removed 1 base at V and 0 bases at J, with 10 bases between. Germline V gene lookup returns CDR1 DFQATT and CDR2 SNEGSKA (reference sequence). The CDR3 extends over 16 amino acids. CDR3 region: CSARVDSGSGANVLTF. CDR3 coding DNA: TGCAGTGCTAGAGTGGACAGTGGCTCTGGGGCCAACGTCCTGACTTTC.

The rearrangement uses TRBV12-3 or TRBV12-4 and TRBJ2-1; the D gene is possibly TRBD1 (6 bases). V was shortened by 3 bases and J by 13 bases, with 13 bases between the two germline ends. The CDR3 is made up of 12 amino acids. For the CDR3, the DNA is TGTGCCAGCAGTTTGGCCAGGACAGATCAGTTCTTC. It is translated as CASSLARTDQFF.

V gene TRBV12-5 combines with J gene TRBJ2-7, with D possibly matching TRBD1 (6 bases). CDR1 LGHNT and CDR2 FRNRAP come from the germline V gene. The CDR3 loop spans 16 amino acids. V was pared by 1 base and J by 2 bases, with 15 bases between. In DNA form, the CDR3 reads TGTGCTAGTGGTTTGGCCTCCGGACAGCCACCCTACGAGCAGTACTTC. Residues: CASGLASGQPPYEQYF.

With regard to this clonotype: A much larger clone differs by one base, so this may be a read error. V gene TRBV4-2 combines with J gene TRBJ2-1; unclear D gene. This CDR3 has 17 amino acids. Germline CDR1 LGHNA, CDR2 YNFKEQ. Trimming took 0 bases from V and 4 from J, leaving 16 bases between them. CDR3 coding DNA: TGTGCCAGCAGCCAAGATCTTAGGCGGAGCCAATACAATGAGCAGTTCTTC. Its protein is CASSQDLRRSQYNEQFF.